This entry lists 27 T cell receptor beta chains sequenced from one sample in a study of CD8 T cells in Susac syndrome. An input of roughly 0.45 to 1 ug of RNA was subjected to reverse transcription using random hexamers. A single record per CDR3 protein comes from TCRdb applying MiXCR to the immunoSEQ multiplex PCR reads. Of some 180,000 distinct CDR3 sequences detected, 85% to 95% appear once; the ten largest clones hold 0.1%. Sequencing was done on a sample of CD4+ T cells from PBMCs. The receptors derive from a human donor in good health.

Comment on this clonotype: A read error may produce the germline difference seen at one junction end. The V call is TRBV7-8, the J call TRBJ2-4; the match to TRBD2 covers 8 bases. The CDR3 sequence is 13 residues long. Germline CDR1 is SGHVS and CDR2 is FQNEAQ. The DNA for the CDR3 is TGTGCCAGCAGCTTTACCCTTAGCGGGGCCATGAACTTC. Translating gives CASSFTLSGAMNF.

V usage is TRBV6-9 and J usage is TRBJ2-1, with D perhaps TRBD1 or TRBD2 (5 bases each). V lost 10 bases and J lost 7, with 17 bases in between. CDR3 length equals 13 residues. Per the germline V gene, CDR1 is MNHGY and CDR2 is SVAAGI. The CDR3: CAIRATEGNEQFF. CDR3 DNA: TGTGCCATCCGAGCAACTGAGGGGAATGAGCAGTTCTTC.

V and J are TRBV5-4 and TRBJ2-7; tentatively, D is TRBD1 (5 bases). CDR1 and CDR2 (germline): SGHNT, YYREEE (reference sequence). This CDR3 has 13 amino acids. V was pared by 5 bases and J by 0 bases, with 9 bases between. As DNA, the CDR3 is TGTGCCAGCAGTTTCAGGGACTCCTACGAGCAGTACTTC. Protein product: CASSFRDSYEQYF. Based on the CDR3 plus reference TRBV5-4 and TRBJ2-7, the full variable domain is ETGVTQSPTHLIKTRGQQVTLRCSSQSGHNTVSWYQQALGQGPQFIFQYYREEENGRGNFPPRFSGLQFPNYSSELNVNALELDDSALYLCASSFRDSYEQYFGPGTRLTVT.

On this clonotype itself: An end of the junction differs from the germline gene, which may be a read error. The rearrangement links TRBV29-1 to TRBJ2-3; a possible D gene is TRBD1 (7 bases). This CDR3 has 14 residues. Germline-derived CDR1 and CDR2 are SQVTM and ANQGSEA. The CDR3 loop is CSAEQGTSTDTQYF. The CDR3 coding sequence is TGCAGCGCTGAACAGGGGACTAGCACAGATACGCAGTATTTT.

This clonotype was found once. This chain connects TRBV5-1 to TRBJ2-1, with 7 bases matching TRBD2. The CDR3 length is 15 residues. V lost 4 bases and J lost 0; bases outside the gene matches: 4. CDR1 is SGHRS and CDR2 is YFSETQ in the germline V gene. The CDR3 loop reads CASSQGLSSYNEQFF. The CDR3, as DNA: TGCGCCAGCAGCCAGGGACTAAGCTCCTACAATGAGCAGTTCTTC.

The CDR3 nucleotides are TGCGCCAGCAGCCCACCCGGGTCGCACACCGGGGAGCTGTTTTTT. This codes for CASSPPGSHTGELFF. This sequence joins TRBV5-1 and TRBJ2-2; D is unresolved. Trimming removed 4 bases from V and 3 bases from J, with 13 bases in between. Germline V gives CDR1 SGHRS, CDR2 YFSETQ. The CDR3 loop spans 15 amino acids. Filled out from reference TRBV5-1 and TRBJ2-2, the complete variable domain reads KAGVTQTPRYLIKTRGQQVTLSCSPISGHRSVSWYQQTPGQGLQFLFEYFSETQRNKGNFPGRFSGRQFSNSRSEMNVSTLELGDSALYLCASSPPGSHTGELFFGEGSRLTVL.

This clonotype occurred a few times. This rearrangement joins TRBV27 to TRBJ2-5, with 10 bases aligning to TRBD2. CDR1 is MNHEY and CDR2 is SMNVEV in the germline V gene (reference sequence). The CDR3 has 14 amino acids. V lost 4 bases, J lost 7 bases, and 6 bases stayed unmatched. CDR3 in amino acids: CASSSTSGVGTQYF. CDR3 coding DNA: TGTGCCAGCAGTTCCACTAGCGGGGTCGGGACCCAGTACTTC.

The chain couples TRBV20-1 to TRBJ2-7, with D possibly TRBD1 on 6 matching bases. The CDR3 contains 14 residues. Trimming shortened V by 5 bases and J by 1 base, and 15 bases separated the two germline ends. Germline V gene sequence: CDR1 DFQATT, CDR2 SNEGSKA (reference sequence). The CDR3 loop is CSALQGGSSYEQYF. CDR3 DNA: TGCAGTGCTCTACAGGGTGGTTCTTCCTACGAGCAGTACTTC.

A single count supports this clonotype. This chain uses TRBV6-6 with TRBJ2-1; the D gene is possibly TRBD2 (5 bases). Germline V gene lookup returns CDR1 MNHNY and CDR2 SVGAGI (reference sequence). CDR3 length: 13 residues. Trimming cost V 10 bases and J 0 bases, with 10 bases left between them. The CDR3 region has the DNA TGTGCCACCAAAACTAGCTCCTACAATGAGCAGTTCTTC. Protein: CATKTSSYNEQFF.

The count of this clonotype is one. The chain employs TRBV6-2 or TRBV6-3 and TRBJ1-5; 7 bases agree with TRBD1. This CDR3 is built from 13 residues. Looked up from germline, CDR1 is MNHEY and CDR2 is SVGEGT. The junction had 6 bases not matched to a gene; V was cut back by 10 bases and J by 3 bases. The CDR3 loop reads CATNDRDNQPQHF. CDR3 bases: TGTGCCACCAACGACAGGGACAATCAGCCCCAGCATTTT.

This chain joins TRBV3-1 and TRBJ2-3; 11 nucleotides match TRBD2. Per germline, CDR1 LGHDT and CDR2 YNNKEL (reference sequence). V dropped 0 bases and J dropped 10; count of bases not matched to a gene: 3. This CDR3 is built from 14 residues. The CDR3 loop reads CASSQETSGAAQYF. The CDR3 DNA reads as TGTGCCAGCAGCCAAGAGACTAGCGGGGCCGCGCAGTATTTT.

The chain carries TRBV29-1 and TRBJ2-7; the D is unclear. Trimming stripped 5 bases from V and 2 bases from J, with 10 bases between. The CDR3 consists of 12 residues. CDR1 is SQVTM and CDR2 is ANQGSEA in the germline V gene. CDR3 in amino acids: CSVRAATYEQYF. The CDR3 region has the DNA TGCAGCGTTCGGGCGGCGACCTACGAGCAGTACTTC.

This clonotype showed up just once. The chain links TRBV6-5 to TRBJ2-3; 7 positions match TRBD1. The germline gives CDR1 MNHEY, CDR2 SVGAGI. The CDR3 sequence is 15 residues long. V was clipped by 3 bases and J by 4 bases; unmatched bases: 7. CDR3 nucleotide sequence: TGTGCCAGCAGTTATTGGATGACAGGGTCAGATACGCAGTATTTT. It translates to CASSYWMTGSDTQYF.

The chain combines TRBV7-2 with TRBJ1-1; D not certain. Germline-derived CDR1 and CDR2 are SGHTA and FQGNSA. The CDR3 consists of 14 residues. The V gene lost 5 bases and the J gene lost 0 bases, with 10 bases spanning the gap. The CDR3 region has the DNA TGTGCCAGCAGCCCGAGGGAAATGAACACTGAAGCTTTCTTT. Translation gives CASSPREMNTEAFF.

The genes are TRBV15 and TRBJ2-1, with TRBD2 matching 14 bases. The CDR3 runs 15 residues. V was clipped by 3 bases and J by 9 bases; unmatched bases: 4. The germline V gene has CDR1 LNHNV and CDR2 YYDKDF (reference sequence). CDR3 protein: CATSSGLAGGFEQFF. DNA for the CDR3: TGTGCCACCAGCAGCGGACTAGCGGGGGGATTTGAGCAGTTCTTC.

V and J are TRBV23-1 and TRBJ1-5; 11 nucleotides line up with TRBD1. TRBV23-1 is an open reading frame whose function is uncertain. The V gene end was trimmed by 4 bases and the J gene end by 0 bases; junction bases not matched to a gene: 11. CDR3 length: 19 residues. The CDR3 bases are TGCGCCAGCAGTCGGGTCACCGGGACAGGGGGTGATAGCAATCAGCCCCAGCATTTT. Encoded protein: CASSRVTGTGGDSNQPQHF.

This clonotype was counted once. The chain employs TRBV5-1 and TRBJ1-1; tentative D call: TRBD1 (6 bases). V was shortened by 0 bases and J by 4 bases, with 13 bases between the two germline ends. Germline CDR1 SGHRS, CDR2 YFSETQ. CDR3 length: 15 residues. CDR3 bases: TGCGCCAGCAGCTTGGAACCCCCAGGGGTCACTGAAGCTTTCTTT. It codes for CASSLEPPGVTEAFF.

The DNA for the CDR3 is TGCGCCAGCAGCCGTGGACAGTTTGGCTACACCTTC. It encodes CASSRGQFGYTF. The chain employs TRBV5-1 and TRBJ1-2; D is possibly TRBD1 (6 bases). This CDR3 region has 12 residues. Deletions cut 4 bases from V and 7 bases from J, with 11 bases between. Germline CDR1 is SGHRS and CDR2 is YFSETQ.

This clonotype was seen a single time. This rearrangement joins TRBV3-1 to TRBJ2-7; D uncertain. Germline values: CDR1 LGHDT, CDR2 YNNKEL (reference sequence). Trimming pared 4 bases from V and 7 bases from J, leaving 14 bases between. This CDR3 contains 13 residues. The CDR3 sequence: CASSPTPGFEQYF. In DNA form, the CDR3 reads TGTGCCAGCAGCCCAACACCCGGGTTTGAGCAGTACTTC.

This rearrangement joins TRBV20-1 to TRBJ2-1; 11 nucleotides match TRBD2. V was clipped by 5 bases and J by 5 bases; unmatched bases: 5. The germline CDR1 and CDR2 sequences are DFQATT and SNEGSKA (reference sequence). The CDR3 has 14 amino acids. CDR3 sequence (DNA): TGCAGTGCTTTCCTAGCGGGGGGAAACAATGAGCAGTTCTTC. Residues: CSAFLAGGNNEQFF.

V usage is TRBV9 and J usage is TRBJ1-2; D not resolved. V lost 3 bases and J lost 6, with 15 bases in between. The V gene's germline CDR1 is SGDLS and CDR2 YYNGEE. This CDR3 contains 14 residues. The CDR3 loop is CASSARDGRDGYTF. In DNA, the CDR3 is TGTGCCAGCAGCGCGAGAGACGGAAGAGATGGCTACACCTTC.

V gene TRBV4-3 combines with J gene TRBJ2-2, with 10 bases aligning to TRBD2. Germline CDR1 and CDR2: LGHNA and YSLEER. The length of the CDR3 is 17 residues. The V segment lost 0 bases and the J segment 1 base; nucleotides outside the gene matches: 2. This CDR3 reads CASSQEAGGRNTGELFF. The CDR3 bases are TGCGCCAGCAGCCAAGAAGCGGGGGGGCGGAACACCGGGGAGCTGTTTTTT.

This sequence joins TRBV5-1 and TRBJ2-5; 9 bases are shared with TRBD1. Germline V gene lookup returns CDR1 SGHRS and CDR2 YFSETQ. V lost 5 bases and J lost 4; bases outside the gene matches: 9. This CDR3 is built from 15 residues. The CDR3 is CASRSGTGYPETQYF. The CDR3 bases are TGCGCCAGCAGGTCCGGGACAGGGTACCCAGAGACCCAGTACTTC.

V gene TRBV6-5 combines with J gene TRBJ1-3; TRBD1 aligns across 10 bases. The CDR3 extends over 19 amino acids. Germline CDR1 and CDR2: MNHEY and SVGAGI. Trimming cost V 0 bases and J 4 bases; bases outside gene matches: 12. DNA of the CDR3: TGTGCCAGCAGTTACTCGGGTCTAGGGACAGGGGCGAGAGGAAACACCATATATTTT. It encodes CASSYSGLGTGARGNTIYF.

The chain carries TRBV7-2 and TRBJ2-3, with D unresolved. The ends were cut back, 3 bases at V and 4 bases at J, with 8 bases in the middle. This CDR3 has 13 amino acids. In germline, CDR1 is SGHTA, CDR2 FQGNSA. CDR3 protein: CASSFKSADTQYF. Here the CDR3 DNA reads TGTGCCAGCAGCTTTAAGAGCGCAGATACGCAGTATTTT.

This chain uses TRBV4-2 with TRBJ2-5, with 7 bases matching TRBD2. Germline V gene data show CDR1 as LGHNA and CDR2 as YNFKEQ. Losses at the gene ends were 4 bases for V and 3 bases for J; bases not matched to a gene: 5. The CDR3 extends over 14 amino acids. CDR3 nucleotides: TGTGCCAGCAGCCTTTGGGGGGGAGAAGAGACCCAGTACTTC. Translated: CASSLWGGEETQYF.

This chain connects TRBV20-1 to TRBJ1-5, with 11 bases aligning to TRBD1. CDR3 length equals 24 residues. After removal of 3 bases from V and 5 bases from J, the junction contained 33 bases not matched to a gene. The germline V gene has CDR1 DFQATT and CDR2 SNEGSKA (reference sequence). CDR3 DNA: TGCAGTGCTAGGGTTAAGGACCCCTATGTAAGCGGGACAGGGGGAGAACCCTTGGATCAGCCCCAGCATTTT. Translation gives CSARVKDPYVSGTGGEPLDQPQHF.